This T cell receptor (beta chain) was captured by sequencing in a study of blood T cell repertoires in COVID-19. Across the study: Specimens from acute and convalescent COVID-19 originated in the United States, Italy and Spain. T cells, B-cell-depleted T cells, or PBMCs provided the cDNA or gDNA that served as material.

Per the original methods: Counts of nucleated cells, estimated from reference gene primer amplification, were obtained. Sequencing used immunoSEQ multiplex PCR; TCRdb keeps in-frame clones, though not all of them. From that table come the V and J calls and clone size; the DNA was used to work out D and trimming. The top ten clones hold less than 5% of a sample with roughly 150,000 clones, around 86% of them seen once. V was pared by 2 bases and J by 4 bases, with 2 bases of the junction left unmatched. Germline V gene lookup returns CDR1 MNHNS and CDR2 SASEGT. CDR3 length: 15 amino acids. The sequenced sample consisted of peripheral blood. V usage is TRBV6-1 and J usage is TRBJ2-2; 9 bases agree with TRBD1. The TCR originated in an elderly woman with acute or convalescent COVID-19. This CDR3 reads CASSEYRGPTGELFF. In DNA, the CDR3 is TGTGCCAGCAGTGAATACAGGGGGCCCACCGGGGAGCTGTTTTTT.